Below, one T cell receptor beta chain is given with its context. Its antigen is undetermined. The CDR3 is 14 residues long. Germline-derived CDR1 and CDR2 are ENHRY and SYGVKD. Trimming pared 1 base from V and 0 bases from J, leaving 7 bases between. The sample originates from a study of shared clonotypes between healthy human individuals. Study results and caveats: Rarefaction gave evidence that sorted-subset sequencing remained incomplete despite large depth. Generation probabilities were higher for clonotypes shared across all four sorted-subset donors than for unshared ones. Estimated richness was generally greater in naive than memory subsets.

Authors' methods: Quality scores were absent from the junction-only immunoSEQ sequences, so filtering differed. TCRdb keeps only in-frame clones here, not all; method: immunoSEQ multiplex PCR. The D gene and trimming were derived from the DNA, and the V and J assignments and clone size from that table. This table holds 1.6 million or so clones, approximately 96% found once. The sequencing sample was made of naive CD4+ T cells sorted from blood. The subset here: CD45RA+ positively selected. The chain carries TRBV10-3 and TRBJ2-7, with D unresolved. The receptor was isolated from a man aged 25-40 years in good health. In DNA, the CDR3 is TGTGCCATCAGTGAGTATAAGAACTCCTACGAGCAGTACTTC. It specifies CAISEYKNSYEQYF.